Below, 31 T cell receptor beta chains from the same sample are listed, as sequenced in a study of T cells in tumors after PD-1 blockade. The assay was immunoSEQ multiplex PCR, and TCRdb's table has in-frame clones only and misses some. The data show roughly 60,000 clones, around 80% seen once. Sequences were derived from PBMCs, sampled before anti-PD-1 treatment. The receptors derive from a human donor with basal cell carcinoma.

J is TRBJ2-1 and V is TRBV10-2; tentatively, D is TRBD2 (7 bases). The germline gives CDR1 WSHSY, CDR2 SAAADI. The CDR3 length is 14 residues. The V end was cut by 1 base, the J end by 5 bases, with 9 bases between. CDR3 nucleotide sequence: TGCGCCAGCAGTGAGTGGGGGGGGCACAATGAGCAGTTCTTC. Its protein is CASSEWGGHNEQFF.

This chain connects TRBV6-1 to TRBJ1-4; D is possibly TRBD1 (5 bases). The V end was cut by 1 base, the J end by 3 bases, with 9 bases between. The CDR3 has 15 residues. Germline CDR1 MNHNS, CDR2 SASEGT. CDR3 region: CASSEGGRANEKLFF. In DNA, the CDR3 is TGTGCCAGCAGTGAAGGGGGCAGGGCTAATGAAAAACTGTTTTTT.

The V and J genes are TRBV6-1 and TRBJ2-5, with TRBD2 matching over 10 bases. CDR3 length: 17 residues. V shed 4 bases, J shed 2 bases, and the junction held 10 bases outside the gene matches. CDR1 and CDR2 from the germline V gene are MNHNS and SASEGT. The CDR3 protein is CASSAQRGGLWQETQYF. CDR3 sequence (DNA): TGTGCCAGCAGTGCCCAGCGGGGGGGCTTGTGGCAAGAGACCCAGTACTTC.

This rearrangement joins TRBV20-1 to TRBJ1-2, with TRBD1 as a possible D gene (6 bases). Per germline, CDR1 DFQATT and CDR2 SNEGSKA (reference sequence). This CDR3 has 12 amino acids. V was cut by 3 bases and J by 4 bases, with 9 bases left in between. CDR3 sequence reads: CSASQGLYGYTF. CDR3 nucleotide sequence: TGCAGTGCTAGTCAGGGGCTCTATGGCTACACCTTC.

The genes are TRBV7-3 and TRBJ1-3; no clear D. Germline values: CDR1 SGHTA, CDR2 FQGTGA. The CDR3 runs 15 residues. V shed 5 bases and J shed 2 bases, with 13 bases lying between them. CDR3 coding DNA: TGTGCCAGCAGCCGGGGAGGTGGCGCTGGAAACACCATATATTTT. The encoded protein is CASSRGGGAGNTIYF.

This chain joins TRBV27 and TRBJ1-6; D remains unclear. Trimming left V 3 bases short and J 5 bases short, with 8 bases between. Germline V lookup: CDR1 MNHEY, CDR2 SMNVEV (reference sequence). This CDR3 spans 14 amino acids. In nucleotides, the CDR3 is TGTGCCAGCAGTTTTCGGGCCCATAATTCACCCCTCCACTTT. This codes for CASSFRAHNSPLHF.

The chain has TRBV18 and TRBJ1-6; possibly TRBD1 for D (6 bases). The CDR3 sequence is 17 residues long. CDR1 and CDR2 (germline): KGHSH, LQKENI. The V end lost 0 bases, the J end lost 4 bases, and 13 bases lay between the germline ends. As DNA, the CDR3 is TGTGCCAGCTCACCACCCGGGGCAGGGGTGTATAATTCACCCCTCCACTTT. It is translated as CASSPPGAGVYNSPLHF. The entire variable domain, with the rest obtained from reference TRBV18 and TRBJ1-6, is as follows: NAGVMQNPRHLVRRRGQEARLRCSPMKGHSHVYWYRQLPEEGLKFMVYLQKENIIDESGMPKERFSAEFPKEGPSILRIQQVVRGDSAAYFCASSPPGAGVYNSPLHFGNGTRLTVT.

The CDR3 reads CASSNMEGRTSSYEQYF. CDR3 nucleotide sequence: TGTGCCAGTAGCAACATGGAGGGGCGCACAAGCTCCTACGAGCAGTACTTC. The genes are TRBV19 and TRBJ2-7, with D possibly matching TRBD2 (6 bases). The CDR3 has 17 amino acids. Trimming pared 6 bases from V and 0 bases from J, leaving 21 bases between. Germline assignment: CDR1 LNHDA and CDR2 SQIVND (reference sequence).

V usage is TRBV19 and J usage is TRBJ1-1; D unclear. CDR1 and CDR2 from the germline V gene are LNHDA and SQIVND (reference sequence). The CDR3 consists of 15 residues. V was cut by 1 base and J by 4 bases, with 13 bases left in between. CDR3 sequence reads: CASSIVKERVTEAFF. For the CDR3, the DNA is TGTGCCAGTAGTATAGTTAAGGAAAGGGTCACTGAAGCTTTCTTT. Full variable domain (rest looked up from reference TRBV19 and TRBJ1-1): DGGITQSPKYLFRKEGQNVTLSCEQNLNHDAMYWYRQDPGQGLRLIYYSQIVNDFQKGDIAEGYSVSREKKESFPLTVTSAQKNPTAFYLCASSIVKERVTEAFFGQGTRLTVV.

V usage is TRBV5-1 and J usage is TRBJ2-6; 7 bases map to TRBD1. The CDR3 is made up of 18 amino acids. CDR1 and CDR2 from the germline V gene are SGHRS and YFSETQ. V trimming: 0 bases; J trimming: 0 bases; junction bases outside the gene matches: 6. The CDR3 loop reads CASSLGGGTSSGANVLTF. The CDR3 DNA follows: TGCGCCAGCAGCTTGGGAGGGGGCACGTCCTCTGGGGCCAACGTCCTGACTTTC.

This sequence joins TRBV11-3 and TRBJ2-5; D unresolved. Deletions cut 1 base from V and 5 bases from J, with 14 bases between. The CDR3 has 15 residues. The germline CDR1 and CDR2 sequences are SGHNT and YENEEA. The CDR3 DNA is TGTGCCAGCAGCTTAGCCCCAGGTGGGCGTGAGACCCAGTACTTC. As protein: CASSLAPGGRETQYF.

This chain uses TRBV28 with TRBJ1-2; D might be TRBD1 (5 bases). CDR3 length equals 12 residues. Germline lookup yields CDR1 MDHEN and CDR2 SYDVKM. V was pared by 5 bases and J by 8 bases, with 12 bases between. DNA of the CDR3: TGTGCCAGCAGTCCCTCGGGGGAAGGCTACACCTTC. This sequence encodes CASSPSGEGYTF.

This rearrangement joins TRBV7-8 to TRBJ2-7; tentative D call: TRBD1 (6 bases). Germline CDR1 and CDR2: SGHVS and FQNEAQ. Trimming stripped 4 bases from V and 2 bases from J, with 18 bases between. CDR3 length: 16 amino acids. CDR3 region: CASSSQYRVEPYEQYF. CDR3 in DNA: TGTGCCAGCAGCTCCCAATACAGGGTAGAGCCCTACGAGCAGTACTTC.

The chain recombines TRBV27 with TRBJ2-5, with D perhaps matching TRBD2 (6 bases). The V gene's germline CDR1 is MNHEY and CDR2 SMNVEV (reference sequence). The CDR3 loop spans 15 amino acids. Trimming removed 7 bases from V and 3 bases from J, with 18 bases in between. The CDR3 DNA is TGTGCCAGCACCCAGAGGGGACTGAAAGAAGAGACCCAGTACTTC. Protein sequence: CASTQRGLKEETQYF.

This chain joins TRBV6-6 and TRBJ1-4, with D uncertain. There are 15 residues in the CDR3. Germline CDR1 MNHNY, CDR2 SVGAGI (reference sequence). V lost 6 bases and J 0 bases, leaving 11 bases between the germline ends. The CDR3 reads CASRPGDATNEKLFF. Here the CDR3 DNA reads TGTGCCAGCAGGCCCGGGGATGCAACTAATGAAAAACTGTTTTTT.

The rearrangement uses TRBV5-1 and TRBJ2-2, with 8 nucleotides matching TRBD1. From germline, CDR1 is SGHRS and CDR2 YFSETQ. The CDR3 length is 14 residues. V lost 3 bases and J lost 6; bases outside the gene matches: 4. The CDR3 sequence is CASSWAQGAGELFF. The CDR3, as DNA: TGCGCCAGCAGCTGGGCACAGGGGGCCGGGGAGCTGTTTTTT.

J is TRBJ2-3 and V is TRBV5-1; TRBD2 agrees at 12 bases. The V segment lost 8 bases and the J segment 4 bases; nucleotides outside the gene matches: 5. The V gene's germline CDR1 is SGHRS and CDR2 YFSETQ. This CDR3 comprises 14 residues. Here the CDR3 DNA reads TGCGCCAGTCGGACTAGCGGGAAATCAGATACGCAGTATTTT. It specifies CASRTSGKSDTQYF.

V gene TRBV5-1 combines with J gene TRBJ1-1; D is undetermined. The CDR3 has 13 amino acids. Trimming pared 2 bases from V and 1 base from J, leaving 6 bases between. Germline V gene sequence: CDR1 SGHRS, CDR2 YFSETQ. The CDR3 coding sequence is TGCGCCAGCAGCTTTAGTACGAACACTGAAGCTTTCTTT. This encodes CASSFSTNTEAFF.

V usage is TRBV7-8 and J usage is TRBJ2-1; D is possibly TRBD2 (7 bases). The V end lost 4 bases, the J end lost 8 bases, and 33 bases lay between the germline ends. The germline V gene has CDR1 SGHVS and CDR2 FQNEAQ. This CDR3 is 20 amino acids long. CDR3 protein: CASSSNRMRRGGGGFHEQFF. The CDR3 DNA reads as TGTGCCAGCAGCTCAAACCGTATGCGAAGAGGGGGGGGCGGGTTTCATGAGCAGTTCTTC.

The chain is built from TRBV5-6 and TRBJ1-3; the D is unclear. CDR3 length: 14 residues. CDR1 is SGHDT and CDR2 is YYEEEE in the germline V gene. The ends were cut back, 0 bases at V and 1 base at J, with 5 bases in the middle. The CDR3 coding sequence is TGTGCCAGCAGCTTGGCGGCATCTGGAAACACCATATATTTT. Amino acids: CASSLAASGNTIYF.

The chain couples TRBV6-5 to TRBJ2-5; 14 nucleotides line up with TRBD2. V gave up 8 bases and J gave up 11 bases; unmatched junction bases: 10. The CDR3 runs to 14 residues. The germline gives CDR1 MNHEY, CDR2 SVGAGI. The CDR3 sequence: CASATGTSGGPQYF. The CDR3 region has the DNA TGTGCCAGCGCTACAGGGACTAGCGGGGGCCCACAGTACTTC.

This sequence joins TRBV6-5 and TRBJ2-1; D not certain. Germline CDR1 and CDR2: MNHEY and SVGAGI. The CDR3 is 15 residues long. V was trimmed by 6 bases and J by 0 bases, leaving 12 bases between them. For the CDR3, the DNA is TGTGCCAGCAGCCGCAACCGAGACTCCTACAATGAGCAGTTCTTC. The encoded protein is CASSRNRDSYNEQFF.

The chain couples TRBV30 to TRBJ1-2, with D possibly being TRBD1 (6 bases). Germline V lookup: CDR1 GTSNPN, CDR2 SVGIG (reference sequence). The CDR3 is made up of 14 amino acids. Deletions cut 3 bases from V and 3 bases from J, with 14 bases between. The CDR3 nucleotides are TGTGCCTGGAGCGCGGACAGCACAGACTATGGCTACACCTTC. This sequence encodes CAWSADSTDYGYTF.

CDR3 loop: CASSQHAGTGERGNQPQHF. As DNA, the CDR3 is TGTGCCAGCAGCCAGCACGCCGGGACAGGGGAAAGGGGCAATCAGCCCCAGCATTTT. This rearrangement joins TRBV14 to TRBJ1-5, with 10 bases fitting TRBD1. This CDR3 region has 19 residues. CDR1 and CDR2 from the germline V gene are SGHDN and FVKESK. The junction had 13 bases not matched to a gene; V was cut back by 3 bases and J by 2 bases.

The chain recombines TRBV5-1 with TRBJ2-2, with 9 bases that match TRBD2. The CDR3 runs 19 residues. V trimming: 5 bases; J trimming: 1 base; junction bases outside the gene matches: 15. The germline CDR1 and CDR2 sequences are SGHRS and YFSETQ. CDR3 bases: TGCGCCAGCAGACTCGGAAGCGGGGTTAGCGGGGGGAACACCGGGGAGCTGTTTTTT. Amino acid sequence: CASRLGSGVSGGNTGELFF. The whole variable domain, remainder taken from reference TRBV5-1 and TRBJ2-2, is KAGVTQTPRYLIKTRGQQVTLSCSPISGHRSVSWYQQTPGQGLQFLFEYFSETQRNKGNFPGRFSGRQFSNSRSEMNVSTLELGDSALYLCASRLGSGVSGGNTGELFFGEGSRLTVL.

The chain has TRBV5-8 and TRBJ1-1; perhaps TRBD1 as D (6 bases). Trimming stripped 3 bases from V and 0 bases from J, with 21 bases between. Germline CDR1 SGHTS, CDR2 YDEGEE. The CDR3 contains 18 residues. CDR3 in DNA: TGTGCCAGCAGCTCTAGTTGGGGGCTTATAATCATGAACACTGAAGCTTTCTTT. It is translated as CASSSSWGLIIMNTEAFF.

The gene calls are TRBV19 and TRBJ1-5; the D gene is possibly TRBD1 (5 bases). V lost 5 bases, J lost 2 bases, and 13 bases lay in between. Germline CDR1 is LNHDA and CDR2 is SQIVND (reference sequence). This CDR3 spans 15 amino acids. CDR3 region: CASSVGGVGNQPQHF. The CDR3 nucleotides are TGTGCCAGTAGTGTTGGGGGAGTAGGCAATCAGCCCCAGCATTTT.

The CDR3 sequence: CASSERRGGRETQYF. CDR3 DNA sequence: TGCGCCAGCAGTGAGAGGAGGGGGGGTAGGGAGACCCAGTACTTC. The chain uses TRBV10-1 and TRBJ2-5, with a weak D call TRBD2 (7 bases). This CDR3 is 15 amino acids long. Per the germline V gene, CDR1 is WNHNN and CDR2 is SYGVQD (reference sequence). Trimming cost V 2 bases and J 5 bases, with 15 bases left between them.

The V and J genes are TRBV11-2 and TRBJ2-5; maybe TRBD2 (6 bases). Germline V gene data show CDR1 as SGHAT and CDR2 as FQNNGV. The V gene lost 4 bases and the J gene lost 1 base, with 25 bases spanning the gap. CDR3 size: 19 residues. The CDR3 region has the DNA TGTGCCAGCAGCTCTCAGGTGCTAGCGCCGGGAAGTGGCCAAGAGACCCAGTACTTC. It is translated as CASSSQVLAPGSGQETQYF.

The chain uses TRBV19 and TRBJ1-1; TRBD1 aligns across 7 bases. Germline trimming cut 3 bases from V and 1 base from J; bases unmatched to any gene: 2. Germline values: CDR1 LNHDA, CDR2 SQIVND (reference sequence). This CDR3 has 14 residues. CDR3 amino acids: CASSIGTENTEAFF. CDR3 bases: TGTGCCAGTAGTATTGGGACAGAGAACACTGAAGCTTTCTTT.

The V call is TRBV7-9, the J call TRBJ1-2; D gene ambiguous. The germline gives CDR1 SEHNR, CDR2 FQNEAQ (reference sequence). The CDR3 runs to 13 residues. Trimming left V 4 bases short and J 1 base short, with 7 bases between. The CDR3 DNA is TGTGCCAGCAGCTACCTCAGTAACTATGGCTACACCTTC. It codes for CASSYLSNYGYTF.